Each of the 25 T cell receptor beta chains below was sequenced from the same sample in a study of sequential checkpoint blockade in melanoma. The sample's treatment: randomized to nivolumab then ipilimumab (arm A) or the reverse (arm B). The repertoire was sequenced with immunoSEQ multiplex PCR; TCRdb's copy has only in-frame clones and lacks some. The table lists roughly 8,000 clones, 25% to 35% of them singletons. Material: tumor tissue (inferred from file names), obtained from a patient given nivolumab and ipilimumab in sequence. The receptors shown here come from a human donor with melanoma.

By share, this clone counts as medium-sized. This rearrangement joins TRBV11-3 to TRBJ2-3; TRBD1 is a possible D gene (8 bases). Deletions cut 3 bases from V and 4 bases from J, with 20 bases between. This CDR3 has 17 amino acids. Germline assignment: CDR1 SGHNT and CDR2 YENEEA. CDR3 nucleotides: TGTGCCAGCAGCTTGGAGCGGGGTCAGGGGGCTGCAGATACGCAGTATTTT. Translation: CASSLERGQGAADTQYF.

This clone was counted a few times. The gene calls are TRBV11-3 and TRBJ1-5, with a tentative D call TRBD1 (6 bases). Germline V lookup: CDR1 SGHNT, CDR2 YENEEA. V gave up 3 bases and J gave up 4 bases, with 13 bases separating them. CDR3 size: 15 residues. Here the CDR3 reads CASSLEAGDNQPQHF. The CDR3 DNA reads as TGTGCCAGCAGCTTGGAGGCAGGGGATAATCAGCCCCAGCATTTT.

This chain uses TRBV19 with TRBJ2-6, with TRBD2 identical over 8 bases. V shed 9 bases and J 2 bases; nucleotides not matched to a gene: 3. This CDR3 comprises 14 residues. Germline V gene lookup returns CDR1 LNHDA and CDR2 SQIVND (reference sequence). The CDR3 coding sequence is TGTGCCAGCCGGCGGGGGGCTGGGGCCAACGTCCTGACTTTC. Amino acid sequence: CASRRGAGANVLTF.

As for this clone: One end of the junction varies from germline; a read error may be responsible. V usage is TRBV18 and J usage is TRBJ2-7; D is perhaps TRBD1 or TRBD2 (6 bases each). The CDR3 has 12 residues. Germline loops: CDR1 KGHSH, CDR2 LQKENI. The CDR3 nucleotides read TGTGCCAGCTCACCAGATAAATCGGGGGCGATGTTT. It yields the protein CASSPDKSGAMF.

Only a few counts were recorded for this clone. The chain couples TRBV29-1 to TRBJ2-3; D gene uncertain. Trimming stripped 3 bases from V and 0 bases from J, with 13 bases between. Germline lookup yields CDR1 SQVTM and CDR2 ANQGSEA. CDR3 size: 15 residues. The chain's CDR3 is CSVDFDQTSTDTQYF. Written as DNA, the CDR3 is TGCAGCGTTGACTTCGACCAGACTAGCACAGATACGCAGTATTTT.

The chain joins TRBV19 to TRBJ1-4; TRBD1 aligns across 9 bases. CDR3 length: 17 amino acids. Germline trimming cut 6 bases from V and 8 bases from J; bases unmatched to any gene: 16. CDR1 is LNHDA and CDR2 is SQIVND in the germline V gene (reference sequence). The CDR3 bases are TGTGCCAGTAGCATCGATCTCGCGGGGACAGGGAGGGAAAAACTGTTTTTT. Encoded protein: CASSIDLAGTGREKLFF.

The chain employs TRBV6-8 and TRBJ2-3; D perhaps matches TRBD1 (6 bases). Germline loops: CDR1 MNHGY, CDR2 SAAAGT. V was pared by 5 bases and J by 0 bases, with 12 bases between. The CDR3 has 15 residues. The CDR3 DNA is TGTGCCAGCAGTGACGACAGGACTAGCACAGATACGCAGTATTTT. Translation gives CASSDDRTSTDTQYF.

The V and J genes are TRBV30 and TRBJ2-5; D is perhaps TRBD2 (5 bases). Germline assignment: CDR1 GTSNPN and CDR2 SVGIG (reference sequence). The V and J ends lost 1 base and 5 bases respectively, with 8 bases between them. CDR3 length: 12 residues. CDR3 protein: CAWSAGGETQYF. The CDR3 nucleotides are TGTGCCTGGAGTGCGGGCGGGGAGACCCAGTACTTC.

This sequence joins TRBV19 and TRBJ1-3, with 8 nucleotides matching TRBD1. CDR1 and CDR2 from the germline V gene are LNHDA and SQIVND (reference sequence). Trimming removed 5 bases from V and 0 bases from J; junction bases left unmatched: 12. This CDR3 has 18 amino acids. In nucleotides, the CDR3 is TGTGCCAGTAGTTCCTTCCTTAGGACAGGGAGCTCTGGAAACACCATATATTTT. Encoded protein: CASSSFLRTGSSGNTIYF.

The chain recombines TRBV19 with TRBJ2-7; 7 bases line up with TRBD1. The germline V gene has CDR1 LNHDA and CDR2 SQIVND (reference sequence). Trimming cost V 4 bases and J 2 bases; bases outside gene matches: 14. The CDR3 runs 17 residues. In DNA form, the CDR3 reads TGTGCCAGTAGTACCGGGTCCCGGACAGGCAAAACCTACGAGCAGTACTTC. Amino acids: CASSTGSRTGKTYEQYF.

This clone was observed a few times. This chain connects TRBV12-5 to TRBJ1-3, with D maybe TRBD1 (5 bases). CDR3 size: 14 residues. CDR1 LGHNT and CDR2 FRNRAP come from the germline V gene. This chain's CDR3 is CASIGGISGNTIYF. The CDR3 bases are TGTGCCAGTATCGGGGGGATCTCTGGAAACACCATATATTTT.

This clone was found once. The rearrangement joins TRBV15 to TRBJ1-4; possible D gene TRBD1, 6 bases. CDR1 is LNHNV, CDR2 YYDKDF, per germline (reference sequence). This CDR3 spans 15 amino acids. V was clipped by 0 bases and J by 4 bases, with 9 bases between them. The CDR3 sequence: CATSRDRGGNEKLFF. CDR3 coding DNA: TGTGCCACCAGCAGAGACAGGGGAGGTAATGAAAAACTGTTTTTT.

J is TRBJ2-2 and V is TRBV6-8, with D maybe TRBD2 (6 bases). Trimming cost V 5 bases and J 5 bases, with 15 bases left between them. The CDR3 runs 15 residues. CDR1 is MNHGY, CDR2 SAAAGT, per germline. In DNA, the CDR3 is TGTGCCAGCAGTCCGGGACTTACAGGAACCGGGGAGCTGTTTTTT. Protein sequence: CASSPGLTGTGELFF.

This clone has a count of ten or more. V usage is TRBV27 and J usage is TRBJ2-7, with D tentatively TRBD1 (6 bases). The CDR3 spans 15 residues. Trimming left V 6 bases short and J 2 bases short, with 17 bases between. Germline-derived CDR1 and CDR2 are MNHEY and SMNVEV (reference sequence). CDR3 in DNA: TGTGCCAGCAGCTTTGGGGGCCATCCCCCCTACGAGCAGTACTTC. Protein product: CASSFGGHPPYEQYF.

This clone was seen once. This chain connects TRBV5-1 to TRBJ2-1; 7 bases align to TRBD2. The CDR3 consists of 16 residues. Trimming cost V 1 base and J 9 bases; bases outside gene matches: 13. Germline V gene data show CDR1 as SGHRS and CDR2 as YFSETQ. CDR3 sequence (DNA): TGCGCCAGCAGCTTGAGATTTGCGGGAGAGGGCAGTGAGCAGTTCTTC. Its translation: CASSLRFAGEGSEQFF.

This clone was seen a handful of times. The V and J genes are TRBV7-2 and TRBJ1-1, with D possibly being TRBD1 (6 bases). The germline V gene has CDR1 SGHTA and CDR2 FQGNSA. CDR3 length: 13 residues. Trimming shortened V by 4 bases and J by 6 bases, and 12 bases separated the two germline ends. The CDR3 here is CASSSHRDSEAFF. The CDR3 region has the DNA TGTGCCAGCAGCTCACACAGGGATTCTGAAGCTTTCTTT.

The chain has TRBV4-1 and TRBJ2-7; D is undetermined. Per the germline V gene, CDR1 is MGHRA and CDR2 is YSYEKL. V was clipped by 0 bases and J by 1 base, with 13 bases between them. CDR3 size: 16 residues. The CDR3 DNA reads TGCGCCAGCAGCCAAGATCAATCCGGACGGTCCTACGAGCAGTACTTC. Protein: CASSQDQSGRSYEQYF.

J is TRBJ2-7 and V is TRBV29-1; the D gene is possibly TRBD1 (5 bases). Per germline, CDR1 SQVTM and CDR2 ANQGSEA. V shed 1 base and J shed 6 bases, with 13 bases lying between them. The CDR3 contains 13 residues. CDR3 sequence (DNA): TGCAGCGTTGAAGTTTCCCAGGGTTCCGAGCAGTACTTC. Amino acid sequence: CSVEVSQGSEQYF.

This clone was counted only a few times. The rearrangement links TRBV19 to TRBJ1-1; 7 bases are a match to TRBD1. The V gene's germline CDR1 is LNHDA and CDR2 SQIVND (reference sequence). With 5 bases clipped from V and 1 base from J, the junction kept 4 bases outside the gene matches. This CDR3 contains 14 residues. CDR3 nucleotides: TGTGCCAGTAGTCTGGACAGGACGAACACTGAAGCTTTCTTT. This sequence encodes CASSLDRTNTEAFF.

This clone was seen ten or more times. This sequence joins TRBV11-3 and TRBJ2-1; D unresolved. Germline V CDR1 and CDR2: SGHNT, YENEEA. V dropped 2 bases and J dropped 0 bases, with 8 bases sitting between them. The CDR3 spans 15 residues. In DNA form, the CDR3 reads TGTGCCAGCAGCTTATCCGACAACTCCTACAATGAGCAGTTCTTC. Protein: CASSLSDNSYNEQFF.

The genes are TRBV6-8 and TRBJ1-1; 7 bases map to TRBD1. J lost 3 bases, V lost 11 bases, and 9 bases had no gene match. The germline V gene has CDR1 MNHGY and CDR2 SAAAGT. This CDR3 region has 13 residues. The CDR3 sequence is CADRVQGDTEAFF. In DNA, the CDR3 is TGTGCCGACAGGGTTCAGGGAGACACTGAAGCTTTCTTT.

The chain employs TRBV4-1 and TRBJ2-3; TRBD1 agrees at 7 bases. The length of the CDR3 is 16 residues. J lost 1 base, V lost 2 bases, and 6 bases had no gene match. Germline values: CDR1 MGHRA, CDR2 YSYEKL. The CDR3 nucleotides are TGCGCCAGCAGCCAAACTACAGGGGTCGGCACAGATACGCAGTATTTT. This sequence encodes CASSQTTGVGTDTQYF.

The J gene is TRBJ2-1, the V gene TRBV29-1; 9 bases agree with TRBD2. The V and J ends lost 2 bases and 2 bases, in that order; junction bases with no gene match: 7. Germline-derived CDR1 and CDR2 are SQVTM and ANQGSEA. The CDR3 length is 16 residues. The CDR3 is CSVETFSSGTYNEQFF. CDR3 coding DNA: TGCAGCGTTGAAACCTTTTCTAGCGGGACCTACAATGAGCAGTTCTTC.

This clone was seen once. The V and J genes are TRBV19 and TRBJ2-1, with TRBD2 matching over 10 bases. The CDR3 has 15 amino acids. The germline CDR1 and CDR2 sequences are LNHDA and SQIVND (reference sequence). J gave up 2 bases and V 11 bases, and 9 bases lay outside the gene matches. In DNA form, the CDR3 reads TGTGCCTGCCGGACTAGCGGCCATCCCTACAATGAGCAGTTCTTC. Amino acid sequence: CACRTSGHPYNEQFF.

This clone was observed many times. The rearrangement uses TRBV7-6 and TRBJ2-5; D is uncertain. V was shortened by 2 bases and J by 3 bases, with 10 bases between the two germline ends. The CDR3 is 14 residues long. Germline-derived CDR1 and CDR2 are SGHVS and FNYEAQ. The CDR3 is CASSLSRHKETQYF. The CDR3 nucleotides are TGTGCCAGCAGCTTAAGCCGACACAAAGAGACCCAGTACTTC. Filled out from reference TRBV7-6 and TRBJ2-5, the complete variable domain reads GAGVSQSPRYKVTKRGQDVALRCDPISGHVSLYWYRQALGQGPEFLTYFNYEAQQDKSGLPNDRFSAERPEGSISTLTIQRTEQRDSAMYRCASSLSRHKETQYFGPGTRLLVL.